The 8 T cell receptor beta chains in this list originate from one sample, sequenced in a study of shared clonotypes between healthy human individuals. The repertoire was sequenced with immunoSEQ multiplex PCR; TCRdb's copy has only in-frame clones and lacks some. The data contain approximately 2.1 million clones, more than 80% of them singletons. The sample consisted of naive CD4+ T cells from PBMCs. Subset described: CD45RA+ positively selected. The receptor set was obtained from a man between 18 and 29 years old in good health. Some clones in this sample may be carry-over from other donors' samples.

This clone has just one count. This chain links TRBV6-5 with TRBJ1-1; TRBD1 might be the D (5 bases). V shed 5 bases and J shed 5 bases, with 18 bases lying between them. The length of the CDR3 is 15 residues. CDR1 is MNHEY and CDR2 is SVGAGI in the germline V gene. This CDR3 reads CASSQGGAVGTEAFF. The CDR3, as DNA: TGTGCCAGCAGTCAGGGAGGGGCGGTAGGGACTGAAGCTTTCTTT.

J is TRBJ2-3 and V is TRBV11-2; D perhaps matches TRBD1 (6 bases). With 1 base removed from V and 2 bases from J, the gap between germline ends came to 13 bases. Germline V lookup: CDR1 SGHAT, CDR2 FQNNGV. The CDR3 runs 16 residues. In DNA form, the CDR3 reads TGTGCCAGCAGCTTAGTCCCAGGGGCGATCACAGATACGCAGTATTTT. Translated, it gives CASSLVPGAITDTQYF.

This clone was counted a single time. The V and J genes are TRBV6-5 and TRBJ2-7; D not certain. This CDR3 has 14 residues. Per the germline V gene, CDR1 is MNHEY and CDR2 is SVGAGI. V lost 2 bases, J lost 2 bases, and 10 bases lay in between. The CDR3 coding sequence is TGTGCCAGCAGTTACGGCGGTGATACCTACGAGCAGTACTTC. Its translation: CASSYGGDTYEQYF.

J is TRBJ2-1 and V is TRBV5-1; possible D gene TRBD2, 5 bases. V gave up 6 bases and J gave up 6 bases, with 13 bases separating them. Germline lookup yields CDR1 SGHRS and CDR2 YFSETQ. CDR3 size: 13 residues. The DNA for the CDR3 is TGCGCCAGCAACTATAAAGGGAGCAATGAGCAGTTCTTC. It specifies CASNYKGSNEQFF.

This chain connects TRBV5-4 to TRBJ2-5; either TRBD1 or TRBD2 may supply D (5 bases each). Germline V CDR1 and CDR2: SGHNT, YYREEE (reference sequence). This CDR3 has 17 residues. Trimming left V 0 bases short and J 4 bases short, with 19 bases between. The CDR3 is CASSLAGAKGAGETQYF. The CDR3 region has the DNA TGTGCCAGCAGCTTGGCCGGAGCCAAAGGGGCGGGAGAGACCCAGTACTTC.

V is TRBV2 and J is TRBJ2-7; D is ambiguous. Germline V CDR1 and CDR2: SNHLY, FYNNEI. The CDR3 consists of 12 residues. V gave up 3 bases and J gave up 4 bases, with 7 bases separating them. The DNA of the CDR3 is TGTGCCAGCAGTGAGGCGAGGTACGAGCAGTACTTC. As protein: CASSEARYEQYF.

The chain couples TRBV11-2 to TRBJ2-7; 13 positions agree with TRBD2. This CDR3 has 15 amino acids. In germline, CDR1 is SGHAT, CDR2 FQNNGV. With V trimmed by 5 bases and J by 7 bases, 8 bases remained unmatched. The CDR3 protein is CASSLLAGGYREQYF. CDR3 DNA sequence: TGTGCCAGCAGCCTACTAGCGGGAGGGTACAGGGAGCAGTACTTC.

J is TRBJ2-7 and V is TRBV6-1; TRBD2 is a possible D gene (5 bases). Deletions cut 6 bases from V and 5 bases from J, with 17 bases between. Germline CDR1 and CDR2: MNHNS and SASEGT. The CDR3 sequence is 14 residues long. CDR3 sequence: CASREPLVANEQYF. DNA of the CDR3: TGTGCCAGCAGAGAACCACTAGTGGCCAACGAGCAGTACTTC.